Below, 18 T cell receptor beta chains from the same sample are listed, as sequenced in a study of somatic mutations in cytotoxic T cells in rheumatoid arthritis (dated by TCRdb to 2015 to 2018). To prepare the library, the immunoSEQ multiplex PCR assay was applied. TCRdb stores this immuneACCESS table with in-frame sequences only. Part of the clones is absent; in the studies checked, under half of the shortfall reflects unresolved V genes, and no reason is known for the rest. Counted in this sample were about 19,000 clones; approximately 82% of them appeared once. The ten top clones hold 11% of the sample. Sequenced material: CD8+ T cells sorted from blood. These receptors originate from a man between 18 and 29 years old with rheumatoid arthritis.

This chain links TRBV7-2 with TRBJ2-1, with 7 positions matching TRBD1. The CDR3 spans 14 residues. Germline loops: CDR1 SGHTA, CDR2 FQGNSA. V shed 4 bases, J shed 7 bases, and the junction held 7 bases outside the gene matches. DNA for the CDR3: TGTGCCAGCAGCTCGCCGACAGGGAATAATGAGCAGTTCTTC. It encodes CASSSPTGNNEQFF.

V is TRBV6-1 and J is TRBJ2-7, with D maybe TRBD1 (5 bases). CDR1 and CDR2 (germline): MNHNS, SASEGT. V was cut by 0 bases and J by 3 bases, with 15 bases left in between. This CDR3 contains 16 residues. The CDR3 DNA is TGTGCCAGCAGTGAAGCGCCGGCAGGGCCGGGCTACGAGCAGTACTTC. Translating it yields CASSEAPAGPGYEQYF.

V gene TRBV28 combines with J gene TRBJ2-1; unclear D gene. Per the germline V gene, CDR1 is MDHEN and CDR2 is SYDVKM. Trimming left V 2 bases short and J 5 bases short, with 13 bases between. The CDR3 spans 15 residues. CDR3 protein: CASSLAAESDNEQFF. The CDR3 DNA reads TGTGCCAGCAGTTTAGCCGCGGAGTCCGACAATGAGCAGTTCTTC.

This clone rates as medium-sized. This chain links TRBV2 with TRBJ1-5; tentatively, D is TRBD1 (5 bases). In germline, CDR1 is SNHLY, CDR2 FYNNEI. V lost 6 bases and J 5 bases, leaving 14 bases between the germline ends. The CDR3 spans 14 residues. CDR3 nucleotides: TGTGCCAGCAGCGAGGGACGGGAATATCAGCCCCAGCATTTT. It translates to CASSEGREYQPQHF.

The rearrangement joins TRBV11-2 to TRBJ2-3; 8 bases align to TRBD2. The CDR3 runs to 15 residues. The germline V gene encodes CDR1 SGHAT and CDR2 FQNNGV. Germline trimming cut 1 base from V and 4 bases from J; bases unmatched to any gene: 4. CDR3 DNA sequence: TGTGCCAGCAGCTTAGCCGGGGGGGTCTCAGATACGCAGTATTTT. This sequence encodes CASSLAGGVSDTQYF.

The rearrangement links TRBV7-6 to TRBJ2-5; 7 bases line up with TRBD2. The CDR3 has 14 residues. Trimming cost V 6 bases and J 3 bases; bases outside gene matches: 7. CDR1 is SGHVS and CDR2 is FNYEAQ in the germline V gene. The DNA of the CDR3 is TGTGCCAGCAGTCGCGAGGCGGGGGAAGAGACCCAGTACTTC. Protein: CASSREAGEETQYF.

The chain recombines TRBV19 with TRBJ2-7; 7 bases map to TRBD1. The V segment lost 8 bases and the J segment 2 bases; nucleotides outside the gene matches: 6. The CDR3 consists of 13 residues. Germline CDR1 reads LNHDA; CDR2 reads SQIVND (reference sequence). The CDR3 sequence is CASADRATYEQYF. The CDR3 bases are TGTGCCAGTGCCGACAGGGCAACCTACGAGCAGTACTTC. Variable domain in full (rest from reference TRBV19 and TRBJ2-7): DGGITQSPKYLFRKEGQNVTLSCEQNLNHDAMYWYRQDPGQGLRLIYYSQIVNDFQKGDIAEGYSVSREKKESFPLTVTSAQKNPTAFYLCASADRATYEQYFGPGTRLTVT.

This clone was seen only once. The chain joins TRBV9 to TRBJ1-6, with D hard to call. V lost 0 bases and J lost 10, with 11 bases in between. CDR3 length: 14 amino acids. Germline V gives CDR1 SGDLS, CDR2 YYNGEE. CDR3 DNA: TGTGCCAGCAGCGTAGGGGAAGTATCGTCACCCCTCCACTTT. It yields the protein CASSVGEVSSPLHF.

The gene calls are TRBV2 and TRBJ1-6; no definite D call. Germline values: CDR1 SNHLY, CDR2 FYNNEI. The ends were cut back, 6 bases at V and 7 bases at J, with 10 bases in the middle. This CDR3 has 13 residues. The CDR3 DNA reads TGTGCCAGCAGCGGGGATTCAAATTCACCCCTCCACTTT. Its translation: CASSGDSNSPLHF.

V gene TRBV6-1 combines with J gene TRBJ1-1; D unresolved. Germline lookup yields CDR1 MNHNS and CDR2 SASEGT. There are 14 residues in the CDR3. V lost 3 bases to trimming and J lost 0 bases, with 8 bases between them. CDR3 coding DNA: TGTGCCAGCAGTGATCCTTTTTTGAACACTGAAGCTTTCTTT. Its protein product is CASSDPFLNTEAFF.

This rearrangement joins TRBV7-6 to TRBJ2-1; no definite D call. Trimming took off 4 bases at V and 1 base at J, with 17 bases between the two ends. Germline V CDR1 and CDR2: SGHVS, FNYEAQ. The CDR3 contains 17 residues. CDR3 nucleotides: TGTGCCAGCAGCTGGCCATCGTCCAGGCCATCCTACAATGAGCAGTTCTTC. It translates to CASSWPSSRPSYNEQFF.

In nucleotides, the CDR3 is TGTGCTAGTGGTTTGGTTGGGCGATGGACGGGTAAGCTCCGGGTCTATGGCTACACCTTC. Amino acids: CASGLVGRWTGKLRVYGYTF. The gene calls are TRBV12-5 and TRBJ1-2; no clear D. Trimming shortened V by 0 bases and J by 4 bases, and 27 bases separated the two germline ends. Germline-derived CDR1 and CDR2 are LGHNT and FRNRAP. The CDR3 extends over 20 amino acids.

This chain connects TRBV27 to TRBJ1-2; weak D call: TRBD1 (5 bases). Germline loops: CDR1 MNHEY, CDR2 SMNVEV (reference sequence). The CDR3 has 13 amino acids. Trimming removed 5 bases from V and 5 bases from J, with 12 bases in between. This CDR3 is CASSPSGDYGYTF. The DNA of the CDR3 is TGTGCCAGCAGTCCCTCGGGGGATTATGGCTACACCTTC.

J is TRBJ2-4 and V is TRBV28; D gene uncertain. The CDR3 has 13 residues. V lost 11 bases and J 3 bases, leaving 14 bases between the germline ends. Per the germline V gene, CDR1 is MDHEN and CDR2 is SYDVKM. The CDR3 spells CAGTTLNKNIQYF. DNA of the CDR3: TGTGCCGGAACAACACTAAACAAAAACATTCAGTACTTC.

The rearrangement uses TRBV7-6 and TRBJ1-2; possibly TRBD1 for D (5 bases). Germline CDR1 reads SGHVS; CDR2 reads FNYEAQ. CDR3 size: 16 residues. V dropped 5 bases and J dropped 1 base, with 17 bases sitting between them. CDR3 nucleotide sequence: TGTGCCAGCAGCCCCGTGGGGGTGGAACTTAACTATGGCTACACCTTC. Protein sequence: CASSPVGVELNYGYTF.

The rearrangement joins TRBV4-1 to TRBJ2-7; a possible D gene is TRBD1 (6 bases). The V and J ends lost 0 bases and 7 bases respectively, with 19 bases between them. Germline V gene sequence: CDR1 MGHRA, CDR2 YSYEKL. The CDR3 sequence is 16 residues long. The CDR3: CASSQEGPPYRVEQYF. CDR3 coding DNA: TGCGCCAGCAGCCAAGAAGGCCCTCCCTACAGGGTTGAGCAGTACTTC.

The chain has TRBV4-3 and TRBJ1-6, with a possible D match to TRBD1 (6 bases). CDR3 length equals 14 residues. Trimming took off 1 base at V and 11 bases at J, with 12 bases between the two ends. Germline CDR1 and CDR2: LGHNA and YSLEER. CDR3 DNA: TGCGCCAGCAGCCAAGGGGACATGAGGACACCCCTCCACTTT. Amino acids: CASSQGDMRTPLHF.

The chain couples TRBV7-3 to TRBJ2-7; D gene ambiguous. The CDR3 sequence is 13 residues long. Germline V gene sequence: CDR1 SGHTA, CDR2 FQGTGA. V lost 3 bases and J lost 5, with 11 bases in between. CDR3: CASSFRRNHEQYF. CDR3 coding DNA: TGTGCCAGCAGCTTCCGAAGAAACCACGAGCAGTACTTC.